This is a list of T cell receptor beta chains from one sample in a study of T-cell memory formation after mild COVID-19. Each CDR3 protein is one row after TCRdb ran MiXCR on the 5' RACE reads. The sample records 70,000 to 95,000 distinct CDR3 sequences, roughly 13% being singletons. The sample consisted of PBMCs or a T cell subset sorted from them (not recorded which). These receptors were obtained from a man aged 18 to 29 who had mild COVID-19 (a few samples of this study predate the infection). Cell type and time point are not known. CDR3s include the opening cysteine and the closing phenylalanine or tryptophan. D genes are given only for firm matches. Expanded clones are given a class, and other clones once, few, many or no size at all.

>12|TRBV7-9|NA|TRBD2|TRBJ2-1
CASSSGGDEQFF
TGTGCCAGCAGCTCCGGGGGGGATGAGCAGTTCTTC
>14|TRBV7-9|NA|NA|TRBJ1-5
CASSLAGSNQPQHF
TGTGCCAGCAGCTTAGCTGGAAGCAATCAGCCCCAGCATTTT
>16|TRBV7-9|NA|TRBD2|TRBJ2-1
CASSDGLAGGRGEQFF
TGTGCCAGCAGCGACGGACTAGCGGGGGGGCGAGGTGAGCAGTTCTTC
>15|TRBV6-5|NA|TRBD2|TRBJ2-1
CASSLETSGGYEQFF
TGTGCCAGCAGTTTGGAGACTAGCGGGGGGTATGAGCAGTTCTTC
>13|TRBV21-1|once|NA|TRBJ1-1
CASSKAQGTEAFF
TGTGCCAGCAGCAAAGCGCAGGGGACTGAAGCTTTCTTT
>15|TRBV7-8|NA|NA|TRBJ1-1
CASSFRGGMNTEAFF
TGTGCCAGCAGCTTTAGGGGGGGTATGAACACTGAAGCTTTCTTT
>13|TRBV6-5|NA|TRBD2|TRBJ2-1
CATASGAYNEQFF
TGTGCCACCGCTAGCGGGGCCTACAATGAGCAGTTCTTC
>13|TRBV7-6|many|NA|TRBJ1-2
CASSPGGGYGYTF
TGTGCCAGCAGCCCAGGCGGAGGGTATGGCTACACCTTC
>15|TRBV9|many|NA|TRBJ1-2
CASSADTGPNYGYTF
TGTGCCAGCAGCGCCGACACAGGGCCCAACTATGGCTACACCTTC
>16|TRBV7-9|NA|NA|TRBJ1-2
CASSQPSARSLDGYTF
TGTGCCAGCAGCCAACCGTCCGCCAGGAGTTTGGATGGCTACACCTTC
>15|TRBV3-1|many|NA|TRBJ2-7
CASSLGGGFGYEQYF
TGTGCCAGCAGCCTCGGAGGGGGTTTTGGCTACGAGCAGTACTTC
>14|TRBV28|NA|NA|TRBJ2-2
CASSFLPGTGELFF
TGTGCCAGCAGTTTTTTGCCGGGCACCGGGGAGCTGTTTTTT
>14|TRBV27|NA|NA|TRBJ2-4
CASRQGDAKNIQYF
TGTGCCAGCAGGCAAGGGGATGCCAAAAACATTCAGTACTTC
>14|TRBV6-5|many|NA|TRBJ2-2
CASSYSGDTGELFF
TGTGCCAGCAGTTACTCGGGGGACACCGGGGAGCTGTTTTTT
>15|TRBV7-9|NA|NA|TRBJ1-1
CASSLGRTLNTEAFF
TGTGCCAGCAGCTTGGGAAGGACGCTGAACACTGAAGCTTTCTTT
>16|TRBV27|few|NA|TRBJ2-6
CASSKGRISGANVLTF
TGTGCCAGCAGCAAAGGCAGGATCTCTGGGGCCAACGTCCTGACTTTC
>15|TRBV6-2/TRBV6-3|few|TRBD2|TRBJ2-1
CASSYGAGGSNEQFF
TGTGCCAGCAGTTACGGAGCGGGGGGTAGCAATGAGCAGTTCTTC
>11|TRBV29-1|once|TRBD1|TRBJ1-1
CSVDTGQEAFF
TGCAGCGTGGACACGGGACAGGAAGCTTTCTTT
>17|TRBV3-1|NA|NA|TRBJ2-1
CASSYGDLREGSDEQFF
TGTGCCAGCAGTTACGGCGACTTAAGGGAAGGTTCCGATGAGCAGTTCTTC
>15|TRBV5-1|NA|NA|TRBJ2-3
CASSVGTLSTDTQYF
TGCGCCAGCAGCGTGGGGACACTGAGCACAGATACGCAGTATTTT
>15|TRBV7-3|few|TRBD2|TRBJ2-3
CASSSGTSPRDTQYF
TGTGCCAGCAGCTCGGGGACTAGCCCCCGGGATACGCAGTATTTT
>13|TRBV6-2/TRBV6-3|NA|NA|TRBJ2-5
CASSEAEQETQYF
TGTGCCAGCAGTGAGGCGGAACAAGAGACCCAGTACTTC
>19|TRBV6-2/TRBV6-3|NA|TRBD1|TRBJ1-6
CASSYSITSGTGENSPLHF
TGTGCCAGCAGTTACTCGATTACTTCCGGGACAGGGGAAAATTCACCCCTCCACTTT
>15|TRBV6-2/TRBV6-3|few|NA|TRBJ1-1
CASSWGRMRNTEAFF
TGTGCCAGCAGTTGGGGACGTATGAGGAACACTGAAGCTTTCTTT
>17|TRBV4-1|few|NA|TRBJ1-4
CASSQDAGGATNEKLFF
TGCGCCAGCAGCCAAGACGCCGGGGGCGCAACTAATGAAAAACTGTTTTTT
>15|TRBV7-9|NA|TRBD1|TRBJ2-7
CASSLRDRGITEQYF
TGTGCCAGCAGCCTCCGGGACAGGGGGATTACTGAGCAGTACTTC
>17|TRBV4-1|few|NA|TRBJ2-4
CASSQEGVAVAKNIQYF
TGCGCCAGCAGCCAAGAGGGGGTAGCGGTCGCCAAAAACATTCAGTACTTC
>19|TRBV4-1|few|TRBD2|TRBJ2-1
CASSPTGLAGGLLHNEQFF
TGCGCCAGCAGCCCGACTGGACTAGCGGGGGGACTCCTCCACAATGAGCAGTTCTTC
>13|TRBV20-1|few|NA|TRBJ2-7
CSARKSQSYEQYF
TGCAGTGCTCGAAAGTCCCAGAGTTACGAGCAGTACTTC
>13|TRBV7-9|few|NA|TRBJ2-3
CASSSRGADTQYF
TGTGCCAGCAGCTCCCGGGGGGCCGATACGCAGTATTTT
>13|TRBV27|NA|NA|TRBJ1-1
CASSFGESTEAFF
TGTGCCAGCAGTTTTGGGGAGTCCACTGAAGCTTTCTTT